Given below is one T cell receptor beta chain in context. This CDR3 region has 16 residues. Trimming removed 0 bases from V and 7 bases from J; junction bases left unmatched: 8. Germline CDR1 is SGDLS and CDR2 is YYNGEE. The data stem from a study of technical replicates of blood from several donors. Profiled with immunoSEQ multiplex PCR; TCRdb holds only in-frame clones, not every one. Found here are more than 65,000 clones, approximately 97% of them singletons; the top ten hold about 0.17%. The receptor's source is a human donor in good health. The chain employs TRBV9 and TRBJ2-1; 9 bases match TRBD1. Sequencing input: T cells isolated from PBMCs. The DNA for the CDR3 is TGTGCCAGCAGCGTAGAGGTCGGGACAGGGTTGAATGAGCAGTTCTTC. This translates into CASSVEVGTGLNEQFF. The variable domain in full, completed from reference TRBV9 and TRBJ2-1, reads DSGVTQTPKHLITATGQRVTLRCSPRSGDLSVYWYQQSLDQGLQFLIQYYNGEERAKGNILERFSAQQFPDLHSELNLSSLELGDSALYFCASSVEVGTGLNEQFFGPGTRLTVL.